Each of the 9 T cell receptor beta chains below was sequenced from the same sample in a study of response to subunit inactivated influenza vaccine (dated by TCRdb to between 2017 and 2018). Reading the label with the study, this specimen's time point is: approximately 40 days after influenza vaccine administration. Library generation was performed with RT-PCR. The sequencer was an Illumina HiSeq 2500. TCRdb handled the public reads itself, with Q25 trimming in fastp and clone calling in MiXCR, and kept productive beta chains. One record per CDR3 amino acid sequence lists the most common genes and DNA. Within this sample are 450,000 to 500,000 distinct CDR3 sequences, with 10% to 11% of them counted one time only. The ten largest clones capture around 12% of the sample. The sample in question was PBMCs from blood, obtained roughly 45 days after vaccination. The receptors here all came from a man aged 50-60 years who received an inactivated influenza vaccine. Donor details come from another sample of the same person, matched by shared clones.

This clonotype was seen only a few times. The CDR3: CASSQVWPDSNQPQHF. Here the CDR3 DNA reads TGCGCCAGCAGCCAAGTTTGGCCGGATAGCAATCAGCCCCAGCATTTT. This rearrangement joins TRBV4-3 to TRBJ1-5; D remains unclear. The germline gives CDR1 LGHNA, CDR2 YSLEER. V shed 1 base and J shed 0 bases, with 10 bases lying between them. There are 16 residues in the CDR3.

The chain uses TRBV28 and TRBJ1-1; 7 bases fit TRBD1. The CDR3 runs 17 residues. V was clipped by 1 base and J by 0 bases; unmatched bases: 8. Germline-derived CDR1 and CDR2 are MDHEN and SYDVKM. The CDR3 nucleotides are TGTGCCAGCAGTTTATCCCTCTGGGGACAGATGAACACTGAAGCTTTCTTT. As protein: CASSLSLWGQMNTEAFF. Based on the CDR3 plus reference TRBV28 and TRBJ1-1, the full variable domain is DVKVTQSSRYLVKRTGEKVFLECVQDMDHENMFWYRQDPGLGLRLIYFSYDVKMKEKGDIPEGYSVSREKKERFSLILESASTNQTSMYLCASSLSLWGQMNTEAFFGQGTRLTVV.

A few counts support this clonotype. The chain combines TRBV12-3 or TRBV12-4 with TRBJ1-1; D is unclear. This CDR3 has 13 residues. V shed 0 bases and J shed 8 bases, with 10 bases lying between them. CDR3 nucleotides: TGTGCCAGCAGTTTAGCTTCAGGCAGGGAAGCTTTCTTT. Residues: CASSLASGREAFF.

The CDR3 protein is CASRPVMAHSYEQYF. The CDR3 nucleotides are TGTGCCAGCAGGCCCGTTATGGCCCACTCCTACGAGCAGTACTTC. The rearrangement uses TRBV7-9 and TRBJ2-7, with unresolved D. Trimming removed 6 bases at V and 0 bases at J, with 15 bases between. The CDR3 length is 15 residues. CDR1 and CDR2 from the germline V gene are SEHNR and FQNEAQ (reference sequence).

This clonotype was counted only a few times. The chain recombines TRBV11-1 with TRBJ2-7, with TRBD2 identical over 7 bases. V shed 0 bases and J 0 bases; nucleotides not matched to a gene: 17. CDR1 is SGHAT, CDR2 FQDESV, per germline (reference sequence). The CDR3 sequence is 20 residues long. This CDR3 reads CASSLASASGEFPSSYEQYF. The CDR3 nucleotides read TGTGCCAGCAGCTTAGCGTCGGCTAGCGGAGAGTTTCCAAGCTCCTACGAGCAGTACTTC.

This clonotype was seen more than once but under ten times. This chain joins TRBV9 and TRBJ2-1; 9 nucleotides match TRBD2. Per germline, CDR1 SGDLS and CDR2 YYNGEE. This CDR3 spans 14 amino acids. The trim removed 1 base at V and 5 bases at J, leaving 1 base unmatched. This chain's CDR3 is CASSVTSGHNEQFF. The CDR3 bases are TGTGCCAGCAGCGTAACTAGCGGGCACAATGAGCAGTTCTTC.

The rearrangement links TRBV11-1 to TRBJ2-3, with 10 bases matching TRBD1. Germline CDR1 and CDR2: SGHAT and FQDESV (reference sequence). V lost 3 bases and J lost 8; bases outside the gene matches: 5. This CDR3 comprises 14 residues. CDR3 loop: CASSLTTGGVTQYF. The CDR3 DNA reads as TGTGCCAGCAGCTTGACGACAGGGGGCGTTACGCAGTATTTT.

This clonotype was seen more than once but under ten times. The CDR3 protein is CASSLNSAGTYEQYF. In nucleotides, the CDR3 is TGTGCCAGCAGCTTAAATTCCGCCGGAACCTACGAGCAGTACTTC. The chain is built from TRBV7-2 and TRBJ2-7; no firm D call. The CDR3 runs to 15 residues. The germline V gene has CDR1 SGHTA and CDR2 FQGNSA. Trimming cost V 2 bases and J 2 bases, with 13 bases left between them.

This clonotype has only a few counts. The chain uses TRBV20-1 and TRBJ2-1; D is unresolved. Trimming stripped 7 bases from V and 8 bases from J, with 12 bases between. There are 11 residues in the CDR3. CDR1 is DFQATT, CDR2 SNEGSKA, per germline (reference sequence). CDR3 bases: TGCAGTGTACAACGGTCCTATGAGCAGTTCTTC. Protein sequence: CSVQRSYEQFF.